These 10 T cell receptor beta chains were sequenced from one sample in a study of blood T cells in healthy people across ages (dated by TCRdb to between 2014 and 2017). The library relied on 5' RACE. The reads were generated on an Illumina HiSeq 2500. A second about 6 to 11 cycle PCR used a sample-barcoded 5' primer and a J-beta primer mix. TCRdb trimmed the raw reads at Q25, called clones with MiXCR and kept productive beta chains. Each CDR3 protein gets just one entry, which takes the most common genes and DNA from the rows behind it. Counted in this sample were around 940,000 distinct CDR3 sequences; 45% to 60% of them appeared once. The top ten hold 20% to 25% of the sample. Material: blood. Source of these receptors: a woman aged 55-70 years in good health.

The chain is built from TRBV5-1 and TRBJ2-1, with D possibly being TRBD1 (5 bases). This CDR3 contains 15 residues. Trimming removed 4 bases from V and 7 bases from J, with 18 bases in between. Germline loops: CDR1 SGHRS, CDR2 YFSETQ. CDR3 region: CASSPMRTGANEQFF. CDR3 in DNA: TGCGCCAGCAGCCCAATGCGCACAGGTGCGAATGAGCAGTTCTTC.

There are a few counts of this clonotype. The CDR3 bases are TGTGCCAGCAGGTTCGGAAACAGGGTTCCCTACTACGAGCAGTACTTC. Its protein product is CASRFGNRVPYYEQYF. The chain carries TRBV12-3 or TRBV12-4 and TRBJ2-5; D may be TRBD1 (6 bases). The better agreement between TRBJ2-7 and the DNA end casts doubt on the J call. The CDR3 is made up of 16 amino acids.

This clonotype has just one count. A much larger clone is a single base away; this may be a read error. The rearrangement uses TRBV6-6 and TRBJ1-2; no firm D call. CDR1 is MNHNY, CDR2 SVGAGI, per germline (reference sequence). CDR3 length: 14 residues. The V end was cut by 5 bases, the J end by 4 bases, with 14 bases between. The CDR3 loop is CASSVSQRTYGYTF. The CDR3 nucleotides are TGTGCCAGCAGTGTAAGTCAACGCACCTATGGCTACACCTTC.

This clonotype has only a few counts. The chain carries TRBV4-3 and TRBJ2-7; 9 bases fit TRBD2. With V trimmed by 1 base and J by 3 bases, 4 bases remained unmatched. The CDR3 covers 15 residues. Looked up from germline, CDR1 is LGHNA and CDR2 is YSLEER. CDR3 sequence (DNA): TGCGCCAGCAGCCAAGGGGCTAGCGGGAACTACGAGCAGTACTTC. This sequence encodes CASSQGASGNYEQYF.

This chain joins TRBV28 and TRBJ1-5; 12 nucleotides line up with TRBD1. The CDR3 spans 16 residues. Germline CDR1 and CDR2: MDHEN and SYDVKM. The V gene end was trimmed by 4 bases and the J gene end by 5 bases; junction bases not matched to a gene: 6. CDR3 nucleotide sequence: TGTGCCAGCAGTTCTGGGACAGGGGGCCTCGATCAGCCCCAGCATTTT. Translated: CASSSGTGGLDQPQHF.

The chain couples TRBV24-1 to TRBJ2-3; D possibly corresponds to TRBD1 (6 bases). This CDR3 has 14 residues. The V and J ends lost 4 bases and 5 bases respectively, with 12 bases between them. Germline loops: CDR1 KGHDR, CDR2 SFDVKD. The CDR3 spells CATSETGNEDTQYF. CDR3 nucleotides: TGTGCCACCAGTGAAACAGGGAACGAAGATACGCAGTATTTT.

The chain carries TRBV4-2 and TRBJ2-3, with 9 bases lining up with TRBD2. Trimming at V came to 0 bases and at J to 0 bases, leaving 4 bases not matched to a gene. The CDR3 totals 17 residues. Germline assignment: CDR1 LGHNA and CDR2 YNFKEQ. The CDR3 loop reads CASSQDHSGGSTDTQYF. The DNA of the CDR3 is TGTGCCAGCAGCCAAGATCATAGCGGGGGAAGCACAGATACGCAGTATTTT.

The CDR3 spells CASSSEIGGSSYEQYF. In DNA, the CDR3 is TGCGCCAGCAGCAGCGAGATCGGGGGAAGCTCCTACGAGCAGTACTTC. This sequence joins TRBV4-3 and TRBJ2-7, with D possibly TRBD2 on 6 matching bases. This CDR3 has 16 amino acids. The V and J ends lost 5 bases and 0 bases respectively, with 17 bases between them. CDR1 LGHNA and CDR2 YSLEER come from the germline V gene.

This clonotype was observed a handful of times. The genes are TRBV7-9 and TRBJ2-4; TRBD2 aligns across 8 bases. The germline CDR1 and CDR2 sequences are SEHNR and FQNEAQ (reference sequence). V dropped 6 bases and J dropped 0; count of bases not matched to a gene: 13. This CDR3 has 18 residues. DNA for the CDR3: TGTGCCAGCAGGCCGGGACTAGAGGGTTCCGGAGCCAAAAACATTCAGTACTTC. Its protein is CASRPGLEGSGAKNIQYF.

The rearrangement joins TRBV12-3 or TRBV12-4 to TRBJ2-1, with D possibly being TRBD1 (6 bases). Trimming cost V 5 bases and J 1 base, with 12 bases left between them. This CDR3 comprises 15 residues. The CDR3 nucleotides are TGTGCCAGCAGTCAACAGGGTTTTTCCTACAATGAGCAGTTCTTC. The encoded protein is CASSQQGFSYNEQFF.